These 16 T cell receptor beta chains originate from one sample sequenced in a study of blood T cell repertoires in COVID-19. Sequencing used immunoSEQ multiplex PCR; TCRdb keeps in-frame clones, though not all of them. The data show approximately 90,000 clones, 75% to 90% seen once. Material: peripheral blood. The receptor set was obtained from an elderly man with active or convalescent COVID-19.

The gene calls are TRBV28 and TRBJ1-3; 10 bases match TRBD1. The length of the CDR3 is 16 residues. Trimming cost V 4 bases and J 9 bases; bases outside gene matches: 12. CDR1 and CDR2 from the germline V gene are MDHEN and SYDVKM. The CDR3 DNA sequence: TGTGCCAGCAGTTCGACGGCGGGACAGGGGAGCCTCACCATATATTTT. Its protein is CASSSTAGQGSLTIYF.

The V and J genes are TRBV29-1 and TRBJ1-3, with D unresolved. Trimming left V 4 bases short and J 0 bases short, with 7 bases between. Germline V gene lookup returns CDR1 SQVTM and CDR2 ANQGSEA. The CDR3 runs to 13 residues. CDR3: CSVGLYSGNTIYF. For the CDR3, the DNA is TGCAGCGTTGGACTGTACTCTGGAAACACCATATATTTT.

The chain couples TRBV7-2 to TRBJ1-2, with a weak D call TRBD1 (5 bases). Germline V gene sequence: CDR1 SGHTA, CDR2 FQGNSA. The V end lost 5 bases, the J end lost 3 bases, and 22 bases lay between the germline ends. The CDR3 consists of 17 residues. The CDR3 DNA is TGTGCCAGCAGCGCACCACCCGGGGGGGTAACCTACTATGGCTACACCTTC. Translated, it gives CASSAPPGGVTYYGYTF.

The rearrangement links TRBV27 to TRBJ1-2; TRBD1 matches at 7 bases. Germline CDR1 is MNHEY and CDR2 is SMNVEV (reference sequence). This CDR3 contains 15 residues. J lost 4 bases, V lost 2 bases, and 7 bases had no gene match. The CDR3 reads CASSLGDSGVYGYTF. The CDR3 nucleotides are TGTGCCAGCAGTTTAGGGGACAGCGGCGTCTATGGCTACACCTTC.

The chain recombines TRBV5-1 with TRBJ2-3; 9 nucleotides align to TRBD1. The V segment lost 4 bases and the J segment 3 bases; nucleotides outside the gene matches: 9. CDR1 and CDR2 from the germline V gene are SGHRS and YFSETQ. This CDR3 region has 16 residues. The CDR3 sequence: CASSVLPGQGTDTQYF. In nucleotides, the CDR3 is TGCGCCAGCAGCGTTTTACCGGGACAGGGTACAGATACGCAGTATTTT.

This chain links TRBV24-1 with TRBJ2-3, with 11 bases that match TRBD1. Germline V gene lookup returns CDR1 KGHDR and CDR2 SFDVKD. Trimming took 4 bases from V and 3 from J; bases not matched to a gene: 5. The CDR3 length is 16 residues. The CDR3 here is CATSERDRGFTDTQYF. The CDR3 region has the DNA TGTGCCACCAGTGAACGGGACAGGGGGTTTACAGATACGCAGTATTTT.

V gene TRBV28 combines with J gene TRBJ1-5; possible D gene TRBD1, 6 bases. The V and J ends lost 9 bases and 4 bases respectively, with 13 bases between them. The CDR3 sequence is 13 residues long. The germline V gene has CDR1 MDHEN and CDR2 SYDVKM. CDR3 protein: CASTGQINQPQHF. The CDR3 DNA reads as TGTGCCAGTACGGGACAAATTAATCAGCCCCAGCATTTT.

J is TRBJ2-1 and V is TRBV10-3; D ambiguous. V lost 6 bases and J 0 bases, leaving 12 bases between the germline ends. Germline assignment: CDR1 ENHRY and CDR2 SYGVKD. The CDR3 contains 15 residues. This CDR3 is CAIRPITSSYNEQFF. The CDR3 DNA follows: TGTGCCATCAGACCGATTACTTCCTCCTACAATGAGCAGTTCTTC.

The V call is TRBV7-9, the J call TRBJ2-1, with D possibly TRBD2 on 5 matching bases. Per the germline V gene, CDR1 is SEHNR and CDR2 is FQNEAQ (reference sequence). This CDR3 contains 19 residues. Deletions cut 4 bases from V and 0 bases from J, with 22 bases between. CDR3 loop: CASSSLSGGHKSSYNEQFF. The CDR3 DNA sequence: TGTGCCAGCAGCTCCCTCTCTGGAGGCCATAAAAGCTCCTACAATGAGCAGTTCTTC.

This clone was seen only once. This chain uses TRBV3-1 (or the pseudogene TRBV3-2) with TRBJ2-7; 8 nucleotides agree with TRBD2. Germline V CDR1 and CDR2: LGHDT, YNNKEL (reference sequence). The CDR3 covers 15 residues. Unmatched junction bases numbered 7, after V lost 4 bases and J lost 2 bases. CDR3 nucleotide sequence: TGTGCCAGCAGCCCCCCCACGGGACTAGCCTACGAGCAGTACTTC. Encoded protein: CASSPPTGLAYEQYF.

This clone was detected once. The CDR3 nucleotides are TGCGCCAGCAGCCAAGGGCCACAAAAACAGGGGCGTCAGCCCCAGCATTTT. This encodes CASSQGPQKQGRQPQHF. This rearrangement joins TRBV4-1 to TRBJ1-5; 7 bases are shared with TRBD1. Germline CDR1 reads MGHRA; CDR2 reads YSYEKL. The CDR3 is 17 residues long. V lost 1 base and J lost 6; bases outside the gene matches: 12.

The rearrangement joins TRBV27 to TRBJ2-5; D is undetermined. The length of the CDR3 is 11 residues. Germline values: CDR1 MNHEY, CDR2 SMNVEV (reference sequence). V lost 3 bases and J 4 bases, leaving 3 bases between the germline ends. The CDR3 bases are TGTGCCAGCAGTTTTCGAGAGACCCAGTACTTC. Translating it yields CASSFRETQYF.

V usage is TRBV27 and J usage is TRBJ1-4; D might be TRBD1 (6 bases). Trimming took 3 bases from V and 7 from J, leaving 18 bases between them. This CDR3 region has 16 residues. The germline V gene has CDR1 MNHEY and CDR2 SMNVEV (reference sequence). The CDR3 reads CASSFGAGELGEKLFF. CDR3 DNA: TGTGCCAGCAGTTTTGGGGCAGGGGAACTCGGTGAAAAACTGTTTTTT. Filled out from reference TRBV27 and TRBJ1-4, the complete variable domain reads EAQVTQNPRYLITVTGKKLTVTCSQNMNHEYMSWYRQDPGLGLRQIYYSMNVEVTDKGDVPEGYKVSRKEKRNFPLILESPSPNQTSLYFCASSFGAGELGEKLFFGSGTQLSVL.

This chain joins TRBV5-5 and TRBJ2-1; TRBD1 agrees at 7 bases. The ends lost 6 bases at V and 7 bases at J; junction bases unmatched: 10. The CDR3 is 14 residues long. Germline V gene lookup returns CDR1 SGHKS and CDR2 YYEKEE (reference sequence). CDR3 protein: CASNLDRVQNEQFF. CDR3 nucleotide sequence: TGTGCCAGCAACCTCGACAGGGTCCAAAATGAGCAGTTCTTC.

DNA of the CDR3: TGTGCCACCAGTGACGAGGACAGCATGGGAAATTCACCCCTCCACTTT. Translation gives CATSDEDSMGNSPLHF. The genes are TRBV24-1 and TRBJ1-6, with D perhaps TRBD1 (6 bases). Trimming stripped 4 bases from V and 7 bases from J, with 16 bases between. CDR3 length: 16 residues. From germline, CDR1 is KGHDR and CDR2 SFDVKD.

This chain connects TRBV6-6 to TRBJ2-7; 9 bases align to TRBD2. Germline V CDR1 and CDR2: MNHNY, SVGAGI (reference sequence). The V gene end was trimmed by 10 bases and the J gene end by 0 bases; junction bases not matched to a gene: 13. CDR3 size: 16 residues. The CDR3 protein is CATLRASGVGSYEQYF. The DNA of the CDR3 is TGTGCCACCTTAAGGGCTAGCGGGGTCGGCTCCTACGAGCAGTACTTC.